Shown below are 17 T cell receptor beta chains from a single sample sequenced in a study of beta chain features in type 1 diabetes. As every portion of the isolated RNA was reverse transcribed, the sequencing read expressed TCRB transcripts. TCRdb keeps only in-frame clones here, not all; method: immunoSEQ multiplex PCR. This sample has 900,000 or so clones, with roughly a sixth found just once. The sequenced sample was naive CD4+ T cells from blood. Receptors originate from a woman aged 18-30 years in good health.

The V and J genes are TRBV2 and TRBJ2-7; TRBD2 matches at 13 bases. The CDR3 sequence is 14 residues long. CDR1 is SNHLY and CDR2 is FYNNEI in the germline V gene. J gave up 0 bases and V 8 bases, and 1 base lay outside the gene matches. CDR3 nucleotide sequence: TGTGCCAGCCGGACTAGCGGGAGCTCCTACGAGCAGTACTTC. This sequence encodes CASRTSGSSYEQYF.

This chain connects TRBV7-2 to TRBJ2-1, with 11 nucleotides matching TRBD1. Per the germline V gene, CDR1 is SGHTA and CDR2 is FQGNSA. After removal of 0 bases from V and 5 bases from J, the junction contained 9 bases not matched to a gene. The CDR3 totals 18 residues. CDR3 residues: CASSLAATGQGAHNEQFF. The CDR3 DNA reads TGTGCCAGCAGCTTAGCCGCTACCGGACAGGGGGCTCACAATGAGCAGTTCTTC.

The chain employs TRBV4-2 and TRBJ1-2, with 8 bases identical to TRBD1. This CDR3 spans 12 amino acids. Germline CDR1 reads LGHNA; CDR2 reads YNFKEQ. V shed 4 bases, J shed 8 bases, and the junction held 3 bases outside the gene matches. CDR3 nucleotide sequence: TGTGCCAGCAGCCGCACAGGGGGAGGCTACACCTTC. Translation: CASSRTGGGYTF.

A few counts support this clone. The chain joins TRBV5-4 to TRBJ2-7; tentatively, D is TRBD2 (5 bases). CDR3 length equals 13 residues. With 2 bases removed from V and 0 bases from J, the gap between germline ends came to 6 bases. Germline CDR1 is SGHNT and CDR2 is YYREEE (reference sequence). DNA for the CDR3: TGTGCCAGCAGCTTCGGGAACTCCTACGAGCAGTACTTC. Encoded protein: CASSFGNSYEQYF.

This clone was picked up a small number of times. The chain carries TRBV28 and TRBJ2-3; 8 positions agree with TRBD2. The length of the CDR3 is 15 residues. From germline, CDR1 is MDHEN and CDR2 SYDVKM. The trim removed 2 bases at V and 3 bases at J, leaving 4 bases unmatched. CDR3 residues: CASSLTASGTDTQYF. In DNA, the CDR3 is TGTGCCAGCAGTTTAACGGCTAGCGGGACAGATACGCAGTATTTT.

The chain has TRBV4-3 and TRBJ2-1; a weak D match, TRBD2 (5 bases). The CDR3 has 15 residues. V was cut by 0 bases and J by 5 bases, with 11 bases left in between. The germline CDR1 and CDR2 sequences are LGHNA and YSLEER. The DNA of the CDR3 is TGCGCCAGCAGCCAAGATACCGGGATTGACAATGAGCAGTTCTTC. Translated: CASSQDTGIDNEQFF.

The chain recombines TRBV28 with TRBJ1-5; D gene ambiguous. CDR1 and CDR2 (germline): MDHEN, SYDVKM. Trimming shortened V by 3 bases and J by 1 base, and 10 bases separated the two germline ends. The CDR3 runs 15 residues. CDR3 coding DNA: TGTGCCAGCAGTTTTCCCGGCAGAAGCAATCAGCCCCAGCATTTT. Translating gives CASSFPGRSNQPQHF.

J is TRBJ1-2 and V is TRBV5-4, with unresolved D. The CDR3 is made up of 15 amino acids. The ends were cut back, 2 bases at V and 0 bases at J, with 11 bases in the middle. Germline V gene sequence: CDR1 SGHNT, CDR2 YYREEE (reference sequence). CDR3 coding DNA: TGTGCCAGCAGCTTTGAAACAACACCTAACTATGGCTACACCTTC. Translating it yields CASSFETTPNYGYTF.

Only a few counts were recorded for this clone. The CDR3 DNA reads TGTGCCAGCAGCTTGTCCGGGGGCGGCACTGAAGCTTTCTTT. Its protein is CASSLSGGGTEAFF. The J gene is TRBJ1-1, the V gene TRBV11-2; possible D gene TRBD1, 6 bases. The ends were cut back, 3 bases at V and 4 bases at J, with 12 bases in the middle. This CDR3 region has 14 residues. The germline V gene encodes CDR1 SGHAT and CDR2 FQNNGV.

In DNA, the CDR3 is TGCGCCAGCAGCCAAGAACCAGGGGAGACCCAGTACTTC. Translated: CASSQEPGETQYF. This chain uses TRBV4-3 with TRBJ2-5, with a possible D match to TRBD1 (5 bases). Trimming cost V 0 bases and J 5 bases, with 7 bases left between them. CDR1 and CDR2 (germline): LGHNA, YSLEER. The CDR3 runs to 13 residues.

This clone was counted only a few times. The chain couples TRBV2 to TRBJ2-1; D uncertain. V was pared by 4 bases and J by 1 base, with 11 bases between. CDR1 is SNHLY and CDR2 is FYNNEI in the germline V gene. There are 15 residues in the CDR3. In DNA, the CDR3 is TGTGCCAGCAGTGGAAGGGATCCGTCCTACAATGAGCAGTTCTTC. This gives the protein CASSGRDPSYNEQFF. Full variable domain (rest looked up from reference TRBV2 and TRBJ2-1): EPEVTQTPSHQVTQMGQEVILRCVPISNHLYFYWYRQILGQKVEFLVSFYNNEISEKSEIFDDQFSVERPDGSNFTLKIRSTKLEDSAMYFCASSGRDPSYNEQFFGPGTRLTVL.

The chain couples TRBV11-2 to TRBJ1-5; TRBD1 is a possible D gene (6 bases). V was pared by 4 bases and J by 10 bases, with 14 bases between. From germline, CDR1 is SGHAT and CDR2 FQNNGV. The CDR3 loop spans 13 amino acids. The CDR3 DNA reads as TGTGCCAGCAGCTCGGACAGTATTTCCCCCCAGCATTTT. Encoded protein: CASSSDSISPQHF.

The gene calls are TRBV7-9 and TRBJ2-7, with 10 bases fitting TRBD1. The junction had 5 bases not matched to a gene; V was cut back by 3 bases and J by 6 bases. The CDR3 is 14 residues long. Germline V gene sequence: CDR1 SEHNR, CDR2 FQNEAQ (reference sequence). CDR3 sequence reads: CASSLGQGIFEQYF. Written as DNA, the CDR3 is TGTGCCAGCAGCTTGGGACAGGGGATTTTCGAGCAGTACTTC.

For this clone: This specimen includes other DNA sequences encoding the same CDR3. V is TRBV7-9 and J is TRBJ2-1; weak D call: TRBD1 (5 bases). The V end lost 5 bases, the J end lost 0 bases, and 5 bases lay between the germline ends. This CDR3 contains 13 residues. CDR1 and CDR2 from the germline V gene are SEHNR and FQNEAQ (reference sequence). The CDR3 sequence: CASSQGSYNEQFF. The CDR3 nucleotides are TGTGCCAGCAGCCAGGGCTCCTACAATGAGCAGTTCTTC.

The V call is TRBV11-3, the J call TRBJ2-3; D is perhaps TRBD2 (6 bases). CDR3 length equals 14 residues. Trimming stripped 3 bases from V and 2 bases from J, with 9 bases between. Germline V CDR1 and CDR2: SGHNT, YENEEA. The DNA for the CDR3 is TGTGCCAGCAGCTTCGGCGGGAACACAGATACGCAGTATTTT. As protein: CASSFGGNTDTQYF.

The J gene is TRBJ2-7, the V gene TRBV5-1, with 15 bases identical to TRBD2. The CDR3 spans 18 residues. Germline CDR1 SGHRS, CDR2 YFSETQ. V lost 0 bases, J lost 0 bases, and 4 bases stayed unmatched. CDR3 loop: CASSLGGTSGRPSYEQYF. CDR3 sequence (DNA): TGCGCCAGCAGCTTGGGAGGGACTAGCGGGAGGCCCTCCTACGAGCAGTACTTC.

This clone has a handful of counts. The chain is built from TRBV7-6 and TRBJ1-4; 12 positions match TRBD1. Germline values: CDR1 SGHVS, CDR2 FNYEAQ. This CDR3 region has 21 residues. The trim removed 5 bases at V and 3 bases at J, leaving 19 bases unmatched. The CDR3 coding sequence is TGTGCCAGCAGCCCCCAGTGGGACAGGGGGCTTCCGATGCTATCTAATGAAAAACTGTTTTTT. As protein: CASSPQWDRGLPMLSNEKLFF.